This T cell receptor (beta chain) was found in a study of OX40 agonist ivuxolimab in advanced cancers. The assay was immunoSEQ multiplex PCR, and TCRdb's table has in-frame clones only and misses some. The sample has 70,000 or so clones, 80% to 95% seen once. Germline assignment: CDR1 SQVTM and CDR2 ANQGSEA. This CDR3 contains 17 residues. After removal of 7 bases from V and 0 bases from J, the junction contained 17 bases not matched to a gene. The TCR sequence derives from an adult with an advanced solid tumor such as melanoma, head and neck, liver or kidney cancer. Material: CD4+ or CD8+ T cells sorted from blood, obtained in a trial of the OX40 agonist ivuxolimab. The gene calls are TRBV29-1 and TRBJ2-7; 8 bases fit TRBD2. The CDR3 DNA reads TGCAGCGCCGGAGGGGCCGATAGCGGGGCCAACTCCTACGAGCAGTACTTC. This translates into CSAGGADSGANSYEQYF.